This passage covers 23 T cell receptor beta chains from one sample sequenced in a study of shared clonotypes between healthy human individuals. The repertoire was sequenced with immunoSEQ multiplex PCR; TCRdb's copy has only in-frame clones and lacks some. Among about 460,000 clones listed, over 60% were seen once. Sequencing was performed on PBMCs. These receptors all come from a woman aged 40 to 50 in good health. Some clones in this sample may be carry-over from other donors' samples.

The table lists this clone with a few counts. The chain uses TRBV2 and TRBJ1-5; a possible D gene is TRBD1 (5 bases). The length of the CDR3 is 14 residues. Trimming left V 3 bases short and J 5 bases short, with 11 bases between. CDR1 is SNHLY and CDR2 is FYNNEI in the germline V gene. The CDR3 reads CASSEARAYQPQHF. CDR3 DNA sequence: TGTGCCAGCAGTGAGGCCAGGGCGTATCAGCCCCAGCATTTT.

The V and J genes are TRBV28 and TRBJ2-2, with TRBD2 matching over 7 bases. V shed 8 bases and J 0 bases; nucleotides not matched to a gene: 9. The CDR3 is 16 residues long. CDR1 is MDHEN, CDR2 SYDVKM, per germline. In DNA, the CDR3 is TGTGCCAGCCCGCCTAGCGGAGCCGCGAACACCGGGGAGCTGTTTTTT. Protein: CASPPSGAANTGELFF.

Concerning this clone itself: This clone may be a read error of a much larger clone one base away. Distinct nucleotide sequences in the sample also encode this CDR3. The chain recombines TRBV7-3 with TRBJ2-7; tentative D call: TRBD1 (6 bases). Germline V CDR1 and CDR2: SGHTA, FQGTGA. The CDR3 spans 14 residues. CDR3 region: CASSRDRYSYEQYF. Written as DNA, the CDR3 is TGTGCCAGCAGCAGAGACAGGTATTCCTACGAACAGTACTTC.

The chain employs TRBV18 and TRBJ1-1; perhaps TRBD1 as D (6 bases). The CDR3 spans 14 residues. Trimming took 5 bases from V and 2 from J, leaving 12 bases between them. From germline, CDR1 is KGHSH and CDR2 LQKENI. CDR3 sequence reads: CASSTTGKNTEAFF. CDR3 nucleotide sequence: TGTGCCAGCTCAACTACAGGGAAAAACACTGAAGCTTTCTTT.

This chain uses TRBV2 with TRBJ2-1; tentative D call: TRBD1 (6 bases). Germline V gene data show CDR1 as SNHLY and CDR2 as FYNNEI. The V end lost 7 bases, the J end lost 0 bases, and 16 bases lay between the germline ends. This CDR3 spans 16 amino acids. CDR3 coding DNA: TGTGCCAGCAAAGCTCGAAGGGGGAGCTCCTACAATGAGCAGTTCTTC. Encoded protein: CASKARRGSSYNEQFF.

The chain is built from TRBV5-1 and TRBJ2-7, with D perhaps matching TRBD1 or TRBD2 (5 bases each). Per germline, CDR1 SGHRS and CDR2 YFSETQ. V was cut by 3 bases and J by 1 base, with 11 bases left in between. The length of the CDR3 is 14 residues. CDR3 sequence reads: CASSWGWGSYEQYF. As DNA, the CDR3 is TGCGCCAGCAGCTGGGGGTGGGGTTCCTACGAGCAGTACTTC. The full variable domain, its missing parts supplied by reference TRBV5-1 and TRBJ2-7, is KAGVTQTPRYLIKTRGQQVTLSCSPISGHRSVSWYQQTPGQGLQFLFEYFSETQRNKGNFPGRFSGRQFSNSRSEMNVSTLELGDSALYLCASSWGWGSYEQYFGPGTRLTVT.

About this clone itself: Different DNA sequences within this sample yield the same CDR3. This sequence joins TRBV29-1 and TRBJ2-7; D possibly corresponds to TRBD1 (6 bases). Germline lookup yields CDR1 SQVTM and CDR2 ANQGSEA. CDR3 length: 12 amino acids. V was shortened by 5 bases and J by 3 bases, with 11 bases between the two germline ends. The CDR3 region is CSVLRGGYEQYF. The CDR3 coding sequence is TGCAGCGTTCTAAGAGGGGGCTACGAGCAGTACTTC.

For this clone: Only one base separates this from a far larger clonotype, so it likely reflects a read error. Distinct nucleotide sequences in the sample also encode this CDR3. The CDR3 region has the DNA TGCGCCAGCAGGGAGGGACAGGGGCCCTACGAGCAGTACTTC. Its protein is CASREGQGPYEQYF. The V and J genes are TRBV7-2 and TRBJ2-7, with TRBD1 matching over 10 bases. The CDR3 is 14 amino acids. CDR1 and CDR2 (germline): SGHTA, FQGNSA.

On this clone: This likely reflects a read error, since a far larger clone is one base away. CDR3 sequence (DNA): TGTGCCGGCAGCTTCTTCGGCGGCCAGCAGTACTTC. Translated, it gives CAGSFFGGQQYF. This sequence joins TRBV5-4 and TRBJ2-5, with D unclear. CDR3 length equals 12 residues. Per germline, CDR1 SGHNT and CDR2 YYREEE (reference sequence).

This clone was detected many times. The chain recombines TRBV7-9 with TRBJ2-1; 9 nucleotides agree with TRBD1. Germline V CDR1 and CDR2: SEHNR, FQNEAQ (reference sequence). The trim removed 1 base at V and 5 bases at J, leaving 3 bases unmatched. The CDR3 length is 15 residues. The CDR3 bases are TGTGCCAGCAGCTTAGACAGGGGGCAGGACAATGAGCAGTTCTTC. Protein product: CASSLDRGQDNEQFF. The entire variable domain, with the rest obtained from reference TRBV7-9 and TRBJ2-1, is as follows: DTGVSQNPRHKITKRGQNVTFRCDPISEHNRLYWYRQTLGQGPEFLTYFQNEAQLEKSRLLSDRFSAERPKGSFSTLEIQRTEQGDSAMYLCASSLDRGQDNEQFFGPGTRLTVL.

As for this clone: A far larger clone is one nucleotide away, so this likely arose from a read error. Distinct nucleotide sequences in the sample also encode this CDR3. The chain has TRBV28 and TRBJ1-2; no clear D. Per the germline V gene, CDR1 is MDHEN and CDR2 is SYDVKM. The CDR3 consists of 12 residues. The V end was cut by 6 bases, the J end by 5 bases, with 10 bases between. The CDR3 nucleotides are TGTGCCAGCAGCCTCCGACTGTATGGCTACACCTTC. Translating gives CASSLRLYGYTF.

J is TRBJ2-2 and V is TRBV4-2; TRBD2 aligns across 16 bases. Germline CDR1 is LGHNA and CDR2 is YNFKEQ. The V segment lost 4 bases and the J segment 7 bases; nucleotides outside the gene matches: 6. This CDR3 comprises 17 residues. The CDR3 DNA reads TGTGCCAGCAGCCTCGGGACTAGCGGGAGGGCCGGCGGGGAGCTGTTTTTT. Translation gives CASSLGTSGRAGGELFF.

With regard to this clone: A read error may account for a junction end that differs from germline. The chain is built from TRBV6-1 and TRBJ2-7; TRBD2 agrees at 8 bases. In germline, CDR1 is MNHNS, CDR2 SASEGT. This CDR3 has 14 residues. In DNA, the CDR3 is TGTGCCAGCAGTCAAGCGGGAGTAGGTTACGAGCAGTACTTC. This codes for CASSQAGVGYEQYF.

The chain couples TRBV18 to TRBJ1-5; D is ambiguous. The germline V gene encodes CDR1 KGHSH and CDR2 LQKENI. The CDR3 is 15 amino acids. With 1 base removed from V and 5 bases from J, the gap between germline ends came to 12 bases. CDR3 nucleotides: TGTGCCAGCTCACCACGGGTTGACACCGATCAGCCCCAGCATTTT. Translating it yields CASSPRVDTDQPQHF.

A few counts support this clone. CDR3 sequence: CASSIRAQGSNQPQHF. In DNA form, the CDR3 reads TGTGCCAGTAGTATTAGGGCACAGGGGAGCAATCAGCCCCAGCATTTT. The chain has TRBV19 and TRBJ1-5; 7 bases fit TRBD1. Germline CDR1 reads LNHDA; CDR2 reads SQIVND (reference sequence). V was pared by 3 bases and J by 1 base, with 6 bases of the junction left unmatched. This CDR3 is 16 amino acids long.

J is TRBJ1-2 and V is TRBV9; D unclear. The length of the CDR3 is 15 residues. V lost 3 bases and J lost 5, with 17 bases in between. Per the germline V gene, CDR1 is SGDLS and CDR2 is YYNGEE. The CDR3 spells CASSATIQSEYGYTF. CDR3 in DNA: TGTGCCAGCAGCGCGACCATACAATCGGAGTATGGCTACACCTTC.

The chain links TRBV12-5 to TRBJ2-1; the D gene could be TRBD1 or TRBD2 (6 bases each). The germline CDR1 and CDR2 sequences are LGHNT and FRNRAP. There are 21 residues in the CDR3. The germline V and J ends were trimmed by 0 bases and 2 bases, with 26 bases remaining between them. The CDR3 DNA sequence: TGTGCTAGTGGTTTGGTACTACAGGGAGGTAATTGGGCCATCACCTACAATGAGCAGTTCTTC. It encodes CASGLVLQGGNWAITYNEQFF.

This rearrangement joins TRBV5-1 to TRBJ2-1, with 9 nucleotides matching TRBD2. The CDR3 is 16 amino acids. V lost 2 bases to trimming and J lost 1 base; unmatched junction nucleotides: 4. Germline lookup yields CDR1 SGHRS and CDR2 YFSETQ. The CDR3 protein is CASSFYSGSSYNEQFF. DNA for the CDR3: TGCGCCAGCAGCTTTTATAGCGGGAGTTCCTACAATGAGCAGTTCTTC.

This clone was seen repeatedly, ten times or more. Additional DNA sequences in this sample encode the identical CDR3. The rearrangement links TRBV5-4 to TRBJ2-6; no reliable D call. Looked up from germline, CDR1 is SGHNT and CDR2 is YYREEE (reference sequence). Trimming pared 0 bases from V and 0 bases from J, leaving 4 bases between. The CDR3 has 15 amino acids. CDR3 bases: TGTGCCAGCAGCTTGGGTCCCTCTGGGGCCAACGTCCTGACTTTC. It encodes CASSLGPSGANVLTF.

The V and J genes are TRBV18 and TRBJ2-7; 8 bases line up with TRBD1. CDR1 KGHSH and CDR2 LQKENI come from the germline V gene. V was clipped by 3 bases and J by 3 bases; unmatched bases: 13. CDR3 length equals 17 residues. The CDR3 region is CASSPRPQGGGYYEQYF. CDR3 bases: TGTGCCAGCTCACCGAGACCACAGGGGGGCGGCTACTACGAGCAGTACTTC.

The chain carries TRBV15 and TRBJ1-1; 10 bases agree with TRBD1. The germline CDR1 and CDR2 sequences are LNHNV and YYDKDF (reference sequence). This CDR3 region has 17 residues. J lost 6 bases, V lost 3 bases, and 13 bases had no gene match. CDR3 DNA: TGTGCCACCAGCAGCGGGACAGGGGTCTTACTCGGATCTGAAGCTTTCTTT. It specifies CATSSGTGVLLGSEAFF.

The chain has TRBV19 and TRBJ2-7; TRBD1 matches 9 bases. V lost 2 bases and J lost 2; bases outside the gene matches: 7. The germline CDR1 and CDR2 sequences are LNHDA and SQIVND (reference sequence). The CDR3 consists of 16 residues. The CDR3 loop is CASSIRGTGRTYEQYF. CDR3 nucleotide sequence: TGTGCCAGTAGTATAAGAGGGACAGGGAGAACCTACGAGCAGTACTTC. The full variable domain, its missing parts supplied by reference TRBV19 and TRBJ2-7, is DGGITQSPKYLFRKEGQNVTLSCEQNLNHDAMYWYRQDPGQGLRLIYYSQIVNDFQKGDIAEGYSVSREKKESFPLTVTSAQKNPTAFYLCASSIRGTGRTYEQYFGPGTRLTVT.

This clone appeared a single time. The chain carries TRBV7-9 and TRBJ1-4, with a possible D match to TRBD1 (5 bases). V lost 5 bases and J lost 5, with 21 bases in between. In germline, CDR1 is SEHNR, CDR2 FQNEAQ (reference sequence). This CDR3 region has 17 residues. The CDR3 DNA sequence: TGTGCCAGCAGCCCAAGGGTTCTGACAGCCGACAATGAAAAACTGTTTTTT. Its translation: CASSPRVLTADNEKLFF.